Following are 29 T cell receptor beta chains from one sample sequenced in a study of blood T cells in healthy people across ages. Primers used in a second PCR of roughly 6 to 12 cycles were a sample-barcoded 5' primer and a J-beta primer mix. Using its own MiXCR run on the 5' RACE reads, TCRdb lists one record per CDR3 protein. The sample has about 1.6 million distinct CDR3 sequences, 30% to 40% seen once. Sequencing was done on a sample of blood. The receptor set was obtained from a woman aged 30 to 39 in good health.

In its sample, this clonotype was seen a few times. The chain employs TRBV24-1 and TRBJ2-1; 13 nucleotides line up with TRBD2. Per germline, CDR1 KGHDR and CDR2 SFDVKD. The V segment lost 7 bases and the J segment 5 bases; nucleotides outside the gene matches: 7. The CDR3 sequence is 16 residues long. The CDR3 coding sequence is TGTGCCACCAGCAACGCCGGGACTAGCGGGAACAATGAGCAGTTCTTC. Translation: CATSNAGTSGNNEQFF.

This chain joins TRBV7-6 and TRBJ2-7; D perhaps matches TRBD1 (6 bases). Trimming took off 5 bases at V and 5 bases at J, with 16 bases between the two ends. Germline V gene sequence: CDR1 SGHVS, CDR2 FNYEAQ. The CDR3 is 14 residues long. In DNA, the CDR3 is TGTGCCAGCAGCCTCACCGGACAGCACCACGAGCAGTACTTC. Residues: CASSLTGQHHEQYF.

This clonotype was detected a few times. The chain employs TRBV20-1 and TRBJ2-7; 7 positions agree with TRBD2. Germline CDR1 DFQATT, CDR2 SNEGSKA (reference sequence). The CDR3 is made up of 14 amino acids. V trimming: 6 bases; J trimming: 1 base; junction bases outside the gene matches: 9. The CDR3 nucleotides are TGCAGTGCCAGCACAGCGGGAAAATCCTACGAGCAGTACTTC. It encodes CSASTAGKSYEQYF.

The rearrangement uses TRBV3-1 and TRBJ2-7; D is tentatively TRBD1 or TRBD2 (5 bases each). This CDR3 has 15 residues. CDR1 and CDR2 (germline): LGHDT, YNNKEL (reference sequence). The V end was cut by 4 bases, the J end by 6 bases, with 19 bases between. The CDR3 spells CASSLGVPYSGEQYF. The CDR3 DNA reads TGTGCCAGCAGCCTGGGGGTTCCATATTCGGGCGAGCAGTACTTC.

The rearrangement uses TRBV7-9 and TRBJ2-1; D could derive from TRBD1 or TRBD2 (5 bases each). The CDR3 spans 16 residues. Germline values: CDR1 SEHNR, CDR2 FQNEAQ (reference sequence). V dropped 4 bases and J dropped 6 bases, with 19 bases sitting between them. CDR3: CASSYSGGLTGNEQFF. In DNA, the CDR3 is TGTGCCAGCAGCTATTCTGGGGGTTTGACTGGCAATGAGCAGTTCTTC.

The CDR3 DNA sequence: TGTGCCAGCAGGGGAACGGGCGGAAGCACTGAAGCTTTCTTT. Encoded protein: CASRGTGGSTEAFF. The chain links TRBV7-3 to TRBJ1-1; D uncertain. Trimming took off 6 bases at V and 4 bases at J, with 15 bases between the two ends. CDR3 length equals 14 residues. Germline CDR1 reads SGHTA; CDR2 reads FQGTGA.

This clonotype has just a few counts. The chain joins TRBV11-2 to TRBJ2-5, with 7 bases lining up with TRBD2. This CDR3 comprises 16 residues. Trimming removed 1 base from V and 2 bases from J; junction bases left unmatched: 7. Germline V gene data show CDR1 as SGHAT and CDR2 as FQNNGV. The CDR3 reads CASSLAASGNQETQYF. CDR3 in DNA: TGTGCCAGCAGCTTAGCGGCTAGCGGAAATCAAGAGACCCAGTACTTC. The whole variable domain, remainder taken from reference TRBV11-2 and TRBJ2-5, is EAGVAQSPRYKIIEKRQSVAFWCNPISGHATLYWYQQILGQGPKLLIQFQNNGVVDDSQLPKDRFSAERLKGVDSTLKIQPAKLEDSAVYLCASSLAASGNQETQYFGPGTRLLVL.

V usage is TRBV20-1 and J usage is TRBJ1-4, with D perhaps matching TRBD1 (5 bases). The CDR3 has 15 amino acids. Germline lookup yields CDR1 DFQATT and CDR2 SNEGSKA (reference sequence). V dropped 4 bases and J dropped 7 bases, with 19 bases sitting between them. This CDR3 is CSATNVGGGGEKLFF. The CDR3 bases are TGCAGTGCTACCAACGTGGGGGGAGGCGGTGAAAAACTGTTTTTT.

This chain links TRBV11-2 with TRBJ2-3; 9 bases are a match to TRBD1. The germline V gene has CDR1 SGHAT and CDR2 FQNNGV. V was pared by 5 bases and J by 3 bases, with 6 bases of the junction left unmatched. The CDR3 loop spans 15 amino acids. The chain's CDR3 is CASSVGTGLTDTQYF. CDR3 nucleotides: TGTGCCAGCAGCGTCGGGACAGGGTTAACAGATACGCAGTATTTT.

The V gene is TRBV5-5, the J gene TRBJ2-7, with D tentatively TRBD1 (7 bases). The DNA end is more similar to TRBJ2-5, so the J call may be wrong. The CDR3 contains 15 residues. Germline V gene data show CDR1 as SGHKS and CDR2 as YYEKEE (reference sequence). This CDR3 is CASSLTRGEAGTQYF. The CDR3 region has the DNA TGTGCCAGCAGCCTGACCAGGGGGGAGGCTGGGACCCAGTACTTC.

V is TRBV20-1 and J is TRBJ2-4, with 7 bases that match TRBD2. V gave up 5 bases and J gave up 2 bases; unmatched junction bases: 15. The CDR3 consists of 17 residues. Germline assignment: CDR1 DFQATT and CDR2 SNEGSKA (reference sequence). This CDR3 is CSAWASGPRRSKNIQYF. The CDR3 DNA is TGCAGTGCTTGGGCTAGCGGCCCCCGAAGGTCCAAAAACATTCAGTACTTC.

The J gene is TRBJ2-5, the V gene TRBV5-1, with 10 bases matching TRBD2. Germline values: CDR1 SGHRS, CDR2 YFSETQ. V gave up 0 bases and J gave up 5 bases; unmatched junction bases: 7. The CDR3 runs 16 residues. This CDR3 is CASSLVSGGSTETQYF. The CDR3 DNA follows: TGCGCCAGCAGCTTGGTTAGCGGGGGGTCCACGGAGACCCAGTACTTC.

This clonotype appeared many times. The genes are TRBV18 and TRBJ2-7, with 10 bases that match TRBD1. The CDR3 totals 14 residues. Germline CDR1 reads KGHSH; CDR2 reads LQKENI. Trimming at V came to 8 bases and at J to 3 bases, leaving 7 bases not matched to a gene. The CDR3: CASSPGTGVYEQYF. The CDR3 DNA is TGTGCCAGCAGCCCCGGGACAGGGGTCTACGAGCAGTACTTC.

The V and J genes are TRBV2 and TRBJ2-5; 7 bases map to TRBD2. J was trimmed by 3 bases and V by 5 bases; bases with no gene match: 9. Germline V gene sequence: CDR1 SNHLY, CDR2 FYNNEI. CDR3 length equals 15 residues. The DNA for the CDR3 is TGTGCCAGCAGTCCACTAGCGAGGGAAGAAGAGACCCAGTACTTC. It specifies CASSPLAREEETQYF.

The chain combines TRBV6-2 or TRBV6-3 with TRBJ2-5; TRBD2 matches at 10 bases. The CDR3 is made up of 17 amino acids. J gave up 4 bases and V 2 bases, and 10 bases lay outside the gene matches. In germline, CDR1 is MNHEY, CDR2 SVGEGT. The DNA of the CDR3 is TGTGCCAGCAGTTACGGTTACCCGAGCGGGGGGGCAGAGACCCAGTACTTC. The encoded protein is CASSYGYPSGGAETQYF.

This clonotype was counted at least ten times. The V and J genes are TRBV5-1 and TRBJ2-1; 13 nucleotides line up with TRBD2. Germline CDR1 SGHRS, CDR2 YFSETQ. The CDR3 spans 15 residues. V lost 4 bases and J lost 7; bases outside the gene matches: 5. Written as DNA, the CDR3 is TGCGCCAGCAGCGCCGGACTAGCGGGAGTAAATGAGCAGTTCTTC. Residues: CASSAGLAGVNEQFF. Filled out from reference TRBV5-1 and TRBJ2-1, the complete variable domain reads KAGVTQTPRYLIKTRGQQVTLSCSPISGHRSVSWYQQTPGQGLQFLFEYFSETQRNKGNFPGRFSGRQFSNSRSEMNVSTLELGDSALYLCASSAGLAGVNEQFFGPGTRLTVL.

The chain is built from TRBV29-1 and TRBJ1-1, with D unresolved. CDR1 is SQVTM, CDR2 ANQGSEA, per germline. The CDR3 covers 14 residues. Between the trimmed V and J ends, which lost 7 bases and 2 bases, there was a span of 17 bases. The DNA of the CDR3 is TGCAGCGCCCTACCGGGCCCCCTCAACACTGAAGCTTTCTTT. The encoded protein is CSALPGPLNTEAFF.

This clonotype showed up just a few times. The chain employs TRBV20-1 and TRBJ2-5; D might be TRBD1 or TRBD2, each matching 5 bases. Germline V gene data show CDR1 as DFQATT and CDR2 as SNEGSKA (reference sequence). The CDR3 totals 13 residues. V lost 5 bases and J lost 1, with 11 bases in between. Written as DNA, the CDR3 is TGCAGTGCTTCCCGGGACGCCCAAGAGACCCAGTACTTC. Protein sequence: CSASRDAQETQYF.

The gene calls are TRBV20-1 and TRBJ1-1, with 10 bases lining up with TRBD1. J was trimmed by 9 bases and V by 0 bases; bases with no gene match: 13. CDR1 and CDR2 from the germline V gene are DFQATT and SNEGSKA (reference sequence). The CDR3 extends over 16 amino acids. The CDR3 DNA reads TGCAGTGCTAGAGAGCTGGGACAGGGGCCAACACTGAAAGCTTTCTTT. Its protein is CSARELGQGPTLKAFF.

Only a few counts were recorded for this clonotype. This chain uses TRBV20-1 with TRBJ2-7; 8 bases align to TRBD1. The CDR3 sequence is 13 residues long. V lost 4 bases to trimming and J lost 3 bases; unmatched junction nucleotides: 5. CDR1 is DFQATT, CDR2 SNEGSKA, per germline (reference sequence). In DNA, the CDR3 is TGCAGTGCTATCCCGGGACAGGTCTACGAGCAGTACTTC. Protein product: CSAIPGQVYEQYF.

This chain links TRBV27 with TRBJ2-1; TRBD1 matches 11 bases. The CDR3 has 13 amino acids. The junction had 6 bases not matched to a gene; V was cut back by 10 bases and J by 7 bases. Germline V gene lookup returns CDR1 MNHEY and CDR2 SMNVEV (reference sequence). The CDR3 sequence: CAIRDRGGNEQFF. CDR3 sequence (DNA): TGTGCCATACGGGACAGGGGGGGGAATGAGCAGTTCTTC.

The gene calls are TRBV2 and TRBJ1-1, with D maybe TRBD1 (6 bases). CDR1 SNHLY and CDR2 FYNNEI come from the germline V gene. This CDR3 spans 14 amino acids. Trimming stripped 6 bases from V and 0 bases from J, with 11 bases between. CDR3 DNA sequence: TGTGCCAGCAGACCCCAGGGGATGAACACTGAAGCTTTCTTT. Protein sequence: CASRPQGMNTEAFF.

This chain links TRBV4-1 with TRBJ1-1; D remains unclear. The CDR3 spans 15 residues. The V gene lost 4 bases and the J gene lost 4 bases, with 16 bases spanning the gap. Germline CDR1 is MGHRA and CDR2 is YSYEKL. Here the CDR3 DNA reads TGCGCCAGCAGCCTTATAGCCCGGGATCTCACTGAAGCTTTCTTT. Protein sequence: CASSLIARDLTEAFF.

A word on this clonotype: A read error is possible here, since a much larger clone lies one base away. V and J are TRBV12-3 or TRBV12-4 and TRBJ1-2; possible D gene TRBD1, 5 bases. The CDR3 totals 15 residues. CDR3 DNA: TGTGCCAGCAGTTTAGCGGGGCAGGGTGGCTATGGCCACACCTTC. Its protein is CASSLAGQGGYGHTF.

This clonotype was observed a few times. V gene TRBV20-1 combines with J gene TRBJ1-1; D gene ambiguous. The V and J ends lost 3 bases and 5 bases respectively, with 16 bases between them. Germline lookup yields CDR1 DFQATT and CDR2 SNEGSKA (reference sequence). This CDR3 comprises 14 residues. In DNA, the CDR3 is TGCAGTGCTAGGAGTGATACGGGGAGGACTGAAGCTTTCTTT. Its translation is CSARSDTGRTEAFF.

This clonotype was seen a handful of times. This CDR3 reads CATSRGPVGGGEETQYF. The CDR3 nucleotides are TGTGCCACCAGCAGAGGTCCCGTGGGCGGGGGGGAAGAGACCCAGTACTTC. The chain uses TRBV15 and TRBJ2-5, with TRBD2 matching over 9 bases. This CDR3 region has 17 residues. The germline V gene encodes CDR1 LNHNV and CDR2 YYDKDF (reference sequence). V dropped 1 base and J dropped 3; count of bases not matched to a gene: 9. Supplemented by reference TRBV15 and TRBJ2-5, the full variable domain reads DAMVIQNPRYQVTQFGKPVTLSCSQTLNHNVMYWYQQKSSQAPKLLFHYYDKDFNNEADTPDNFQSRRPNTSFCFLDIRSPGLGDTAMYLCATSRGPVGGGEETQYFGPGTRLLVL.

This clonotype was observed a few times. The chain links TRBV7-2 to TRBJ2-3, with D possibly being TRBD2 (6 bases). This CDR3 region has 14 residues. CDR1 is SGHTA, CDR2 FQGNSA, per germline. V gave up 5 bases and J gave up 2 bases, with 11 bases separating them. CDR3: CASSRDFYTDTQYF. Here the CDR3 DNA reads TGTGCCAGCAGCCGGGACTTCTACACAGATACGCAGTATTTT.

The chain is built from TRBV20-1 and TRBJ1-2; no clear D. Germline V gene data show CDR1 as DFQATT and CDR2 as SNEGSKA (reference sequence). V was shortened by 1 base and J by 7 bases, with 13 bases between the two germline ends. There are 13 residues in the CDR3. The CDR3 DNA is TGCAGTGCTAGAGTTCCCCTGATGGGTGGCTACACCTTC. Protein sequence: CSARVPLMGGYTF.

This clonotype was observed many times. The chain is built from TRBV9 and TRBJ2-3; the D is unclear. Germline-derived CDR1 and CDR2 are SGDLS and YYNGEE. The V gene lost 0 bases and the J gene lost 0 bases, with 2 bases spanning the gap. This CDR3 comprises 13 residues. CDR3 protein: CASSVGSTDTQYF. The CDR3 coding sequence is TGTGCCAGCAGCGTAGGAAGCACAGATACGCAGTATTTT. The entire variable domain, with the rest obtained from reference TRBV9 and TRBJ2-3, is as follows: DSGVTQTPKHLITATGQRVTLRCSPRSGDLSVYWYQQSLDQGLQFLIQYYNGEERAKGNILERFSAQQFPDLHSELNLSSLELGDSALYFCASSVGSTDTQYFGPGTRLTVL.